This TCR beta chain derives from a study of blood T cell repertoires in COVID-19. In this sample, this clone turned up once. Profiling relied on immunoSEQ multiplex PCR, and the TCRdb table lists in-frame clones only, not all of them. Of hundreds of thousands of clones listed, roughly 89% were seen once; the top ten hold approximately 1.4%. The germline V and J ends were trimmed by 0 bases and 0 bases, with 12 bases remaining between them. The CDR3 contains 17 residues. Germline values: CDR1 SGHVS, CDR2 FQNEAQ. The sample was peripheral blood. The receptor comes from a woman aged 30 to 39 with active or convalescent COVID-19. The chain is built from TRBV7-8 and TRBJ1-3; D ambiguous. Here the CDR3 DNA reads TGTGCCAGCAGCTTAGCGGCTAGTGGCACCTCTGGAAACACCATATATTTT. Amino acid sequence: CASSLAASGTSGNTIYF.